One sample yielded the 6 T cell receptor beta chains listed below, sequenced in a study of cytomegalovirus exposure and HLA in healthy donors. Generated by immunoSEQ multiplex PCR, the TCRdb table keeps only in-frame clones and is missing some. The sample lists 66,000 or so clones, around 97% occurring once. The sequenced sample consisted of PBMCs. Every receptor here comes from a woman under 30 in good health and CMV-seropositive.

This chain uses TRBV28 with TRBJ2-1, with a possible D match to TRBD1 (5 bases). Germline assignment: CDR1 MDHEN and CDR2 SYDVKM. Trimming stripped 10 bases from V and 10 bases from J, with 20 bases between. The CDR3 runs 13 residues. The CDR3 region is CAISLSDSQEQFF. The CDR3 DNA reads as TGTGCCATCTCCCTAAGTGACAGTCAAGAGCAGTTCTTC.

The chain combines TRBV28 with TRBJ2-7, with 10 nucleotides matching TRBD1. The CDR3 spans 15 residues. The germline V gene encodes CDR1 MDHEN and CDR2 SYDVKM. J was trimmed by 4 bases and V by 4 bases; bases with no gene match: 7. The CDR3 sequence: CASSSRDRGIYEQYF. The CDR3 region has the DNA TGTGCCAGCAGTTCCCGGGACAGGGGAATTTACGAGCAGTACTTC.

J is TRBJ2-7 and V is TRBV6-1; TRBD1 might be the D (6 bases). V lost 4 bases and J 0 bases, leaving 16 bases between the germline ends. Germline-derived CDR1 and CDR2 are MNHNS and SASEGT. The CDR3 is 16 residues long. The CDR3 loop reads CASSAHRQVYSYEQYF. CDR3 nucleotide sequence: TGTGCCAGCAGTGCGCACCGACAGGTATACTCCTACGAGCAGTACTTC.

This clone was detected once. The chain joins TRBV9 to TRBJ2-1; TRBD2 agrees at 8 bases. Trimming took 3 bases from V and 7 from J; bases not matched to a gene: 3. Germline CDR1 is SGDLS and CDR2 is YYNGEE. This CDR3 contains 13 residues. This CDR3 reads CASSEREWNEQFF. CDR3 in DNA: TGTGCCAGCAGCGAGCGGGAGTGGAATGAGCAGTTCTTC.

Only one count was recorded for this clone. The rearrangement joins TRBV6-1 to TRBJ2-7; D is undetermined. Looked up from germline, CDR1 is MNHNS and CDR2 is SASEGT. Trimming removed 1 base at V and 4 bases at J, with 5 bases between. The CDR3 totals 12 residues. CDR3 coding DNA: TGTGCCAGCAGTGAAGGGCGGTACGAGCAGTACTTC. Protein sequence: CASSEGRYEQYF.

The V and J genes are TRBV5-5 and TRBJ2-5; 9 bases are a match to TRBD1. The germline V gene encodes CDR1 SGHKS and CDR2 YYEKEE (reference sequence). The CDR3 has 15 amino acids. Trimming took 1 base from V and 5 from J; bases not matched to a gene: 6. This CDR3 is CASSLTVGQGETQYF. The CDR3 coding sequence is TGTGCCAGCAGCTTGACAGTGGGACAGGGTGAGACCCAGTACTTC.